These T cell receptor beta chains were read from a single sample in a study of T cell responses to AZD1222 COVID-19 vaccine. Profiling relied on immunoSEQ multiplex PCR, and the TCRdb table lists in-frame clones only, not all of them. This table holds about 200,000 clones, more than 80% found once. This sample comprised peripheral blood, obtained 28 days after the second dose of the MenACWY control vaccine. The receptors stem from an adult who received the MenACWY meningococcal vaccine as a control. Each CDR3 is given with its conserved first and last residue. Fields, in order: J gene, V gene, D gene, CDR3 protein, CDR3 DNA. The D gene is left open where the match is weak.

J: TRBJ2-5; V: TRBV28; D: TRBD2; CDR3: CASSLFSTSGSGETQYF; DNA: TGTGCCAGCAGTTTATTTAGTACTAGCGGGAGCGGGGAGACCCAGTACTTC
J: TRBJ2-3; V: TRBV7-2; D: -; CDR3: CASSLSSPRADTQYF; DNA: TGTGCCAGCAGCTTATCCTCCCCAAGGGCAGATACGCAGTATTTT
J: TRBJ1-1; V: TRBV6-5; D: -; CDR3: CASSLKLNTEAFF; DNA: TGTGCCAGCAGTCTAAAACTGAACACTGAAGCTTTCTTT
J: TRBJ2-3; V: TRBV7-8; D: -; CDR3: CASSSGGTDTQYF; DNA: TGTGCCAGCAGCTCGGGGGGCACAGATACGCAGTATTTT
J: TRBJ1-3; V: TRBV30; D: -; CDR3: CAWRSRGRLSGNTIYF; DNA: TGTGCCTGGAGGTCTCGGGGCAGACTCTCTGGAAACACCATATATTTT
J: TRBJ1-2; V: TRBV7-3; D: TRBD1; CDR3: CASSPNRGQSGYTF; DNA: TGTGCCAGCAGCCCCAACAGGGGGCAGAGTGGCTACACCTTC
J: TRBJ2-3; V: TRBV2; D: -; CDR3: CASSGWPGRREADTQYF; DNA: TGTGCCAGCAGTGGGTGGCCCGGGAGAAGAGAGGCAGATACGCAGTATTTT
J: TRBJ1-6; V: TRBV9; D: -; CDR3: CASSVVGQPLHF; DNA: TGTGCCAGCAGCGTAGTGGGGCAACCCCTCCACTTT
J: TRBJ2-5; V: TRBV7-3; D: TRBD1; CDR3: CASSIQGAEETQYF; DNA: TGTGCCAGCAGCATACAGGGGGCAGAAGAGACCCAGTACTTC
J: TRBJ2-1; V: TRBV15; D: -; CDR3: CATSGRGAVRRDEQFF; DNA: TGTGCCACCAGCGGCCGGGGGGCGGTCCGTCGCGATGAGCAGTTCTTC
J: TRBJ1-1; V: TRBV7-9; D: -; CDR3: CASSPTGDPEAFF; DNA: TGTGCCAGCAGCCCTACCGGGGACCCTGAAGCTTTCTTT
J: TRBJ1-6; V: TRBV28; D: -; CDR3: CASSLVLGGGSPLHF; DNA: TGTGCCAGCAGTTTGGTGCTAGGTGGGGGGTCACCCCTCCACTTT
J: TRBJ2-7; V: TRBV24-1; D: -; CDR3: CATSDQQGSSYEQYF; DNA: TGTGCCACCAGTGATCAACAGGGCAGCTCCTACGAGCAGTACTTC
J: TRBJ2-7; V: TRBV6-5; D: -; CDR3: CASNLVGDLLW; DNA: TGTGCCAGCAACCTCGTGGGGGACCTGCTATGG
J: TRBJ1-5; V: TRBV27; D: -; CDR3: CASSFVNNQPQHF; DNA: TGTGCCAGCAGTTTTGTTAACAATCAGCCCCAGCATTTT
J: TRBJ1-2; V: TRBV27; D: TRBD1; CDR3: CASTSDVRGREDYTF; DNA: TGTGCCAGCACCTCAGATGTGAGGGGGCGCGAGGACTACACCTTC
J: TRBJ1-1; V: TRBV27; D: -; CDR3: CASFISPTRRAFF; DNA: TGTGCCAGTTTCATATCACCTACCAGGAGAGCTTTCTTT
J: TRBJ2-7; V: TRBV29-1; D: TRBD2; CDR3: CSVLGTSGIYEQYF; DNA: TGCAGCGTTCTAGGGACTAGCGGGATTTACGAGCAGTACTTC
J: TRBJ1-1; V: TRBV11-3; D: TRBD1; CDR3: CASSLDGQGGSEAFF; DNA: TGTGCCAGCAGCTTAGATGGACAGGGCGGGAGTGAAGCTTTCTTT
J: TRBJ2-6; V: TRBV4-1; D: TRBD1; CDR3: CASSHGQGSSGANVLTF; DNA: TGCGCCAGCAGCCACGGACAGGGTTCGAGCGGGGCCAACGTCCTGACTTTC
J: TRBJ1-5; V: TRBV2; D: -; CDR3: CASSESSGGVQPQHF; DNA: TGTGCCAGCAGTGAATCTTCGGGGGGCGTTCAGCCCCAGCATTTT
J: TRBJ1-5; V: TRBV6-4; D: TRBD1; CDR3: CARAWDRGLRYSNQPQHF; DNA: TGTGCCAGAGCTTGGGACAGGGGATTACGATATAGCAATCAGCCCCAGCATTTT
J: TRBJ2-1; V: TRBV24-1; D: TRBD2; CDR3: CATSDPTLAGGASYNEQFF; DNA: TGTGCCACCAGTGACCCGACACTAGCGGGAGGGGCATCCTACAATGAGCAGTTCTTC
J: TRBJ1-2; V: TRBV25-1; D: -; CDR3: CARSGDGYGYTF; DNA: TGTGCCAGGAGTGGCGACGGCTATGGCTACACCTTC
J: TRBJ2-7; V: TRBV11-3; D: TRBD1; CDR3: CASSLGGQGVGYEQYF; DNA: TGTGCCAGCAGCTTAGGGGGACAGGGGGTCGGCTACGAGCAGTACTTC
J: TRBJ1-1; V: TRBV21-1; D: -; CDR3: CASSKAGQGNTEAFF; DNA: TGTGCCAGCAGCAAAGCGGGGCAGGGGAACACTGAAGCTTTCTTT
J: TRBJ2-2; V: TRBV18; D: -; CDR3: CASSPEAGLANTGELFF; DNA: TGTGCCAGCTCACCAGAGGCAGGCCTCGCGAACACCGGGGAGCTGTTTTTT
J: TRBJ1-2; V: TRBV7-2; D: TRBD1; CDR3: CASSAGGNNYGYTF; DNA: TGTGCCAGCAGCGCAGGGGGGAATAACTATGGCTACACCTTC
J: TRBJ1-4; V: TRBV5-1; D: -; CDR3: CASSFAGSNEKLFF; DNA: TGCGCCAGCAGCTTTGCGGGCTCTAATGAAAAACTGTTTTTT